One sample yielded the 17 T cell receptor beta chains listed below, sequenced in a study of naive and memory T cell subsets. Both TRBC1 and TRBC2 were covered by a beta constant-region primer of two equimolar oligonucleotides. Nested alpha and beta constant-region primers with the SP2 primer drove four PCR rounds on ligated cDNA. TCRdb reprocessed the UMI-ligation and nested PCR reads via MiXCR and lists one record per CDR3 protein. The sample lists 15,000 to 20,000 distinct CDR3 sequences; approximately 8.6% were seen once. The sequenced material came from central memory CD8+ T cells from blood. The origin of the receptors is a human donor in good health.

This clonotype has ten or more counts. The chain couples TRBV12-5 to TRBJ2-7, with 9 bases matching TRBD1. CDR3 length equals 17 residues. Germline lookup yields CDR1 LGHNT and CDR2 FRNRAP. J gave up 3 bases and V 6 bases, and 15 bases lay outside the gene matches. The CDR3 spells CASGAGTGSYDDYEQYF. CDR3 DNA: TGTGCTAGTGGGGCCGGGACAGGGAGTTATGATGACTACGAGCAGTACTTC.

This chain joins TRBV24-1 and TRBJ2-5; no firm D call. V was trimmed by 2 bases and J by 5 bases, leaving 8 bases between them. CDR1 and CDR2 (germline): KGHDR, SFDVKD. CDR3 length equals 13 residues. The CDR3 reads CATSDWASETQYF. CDR3 DNA: TGTGCCACCAGTGATTGGGCTTCGGAGACCCAGTACTTC.

The V and J genes are TRBV29-1 and TRBJ2-1; D unclear. Germline loops: CDR1 SQVTM, CDR2 ANQGSEA. Trimming removed 5 bases from V and 7 bases from J, with 9 bases in between. The CDR3 sequence is 11 residues long. The CDR3 DNA reads TGCAGCGTTAATAGCCTTAATGAGCAGTTCTTC. Translation gives CSVNSLNEQFF.

At least ten counts were recorded for this clonotype. The rearrangement joins TRBV5-1 to TRBJ2-7, with D maybe TRBD1 (6 bases). The V and J ends lost 3 bases and 6 bases respectively, with 16 bases between them. Germline lookup yields CDR1 SGHRS and CDR2 YFSETQ. This CDR3 is 14 amino acids long. The CDR3 reads CASSWTVAGIEQYF. The CDR3 DNA follows: TGCGCCAGCAGCTGGACAGTTGCAGGTATCGAGCAGTACTTC.

This clonotype was observed many times. This chain connects TRBV20-1 to TRBJ2-1; TRBD1 aligns across 11 bases. CDR1 and CDR2 from the germline V gene are DFQATT and SNEGSKA (reference sequence). V lost 6 bases and J lost 3; bases outside the gene matches: 4. This CDR3 contains 14 residues. The CDR3 DNA sequence: TGCAGTGCAGGGGGACAGGGGGACTACAATGAGCAGTTCTTC. Its translation: CSAGGQGDYNEQFF.

The table lists this clonotype with many counts. The junction does not match germline at one end; this may be a read error. The gene calls are TRBV19 and TRBJ2-3; a weak D match, TRBD2 (6 bases). This CDR3 has 14 amino acids. In germline, CDR1 is LNHDA, CDR2 SQIVND (reference sequence). The CDR3 spells CTSRDWTGSDTQYF. CDR3 nucleotides: TGTACCAGCAGGGACTGGACGGGTTCGGATACGCAGTATTTT.

A few counts support this clonotype. The rearrangement links TRBV25-1 to TRBJ1-1; D gene ambiguous. The CDR3 has 10 residues. Germline values: CDR1 MGHDK, CDR2 SYGVNS. Trimming removed 9 bases at V and 13 bases at J, with 15 bases between. The CDR3 DNA follows: TGTGCCAGGGGCGGGAAAGTAGGTTTCTTT. It specifies CARGGKVGFF.

This clonotype is medium-sized in the sample. The chain uses TRBV20-1 and TRBJ1-1; no reliable D call. CDR1 DFQATT and CDR2 SNEGSKA come from the germline V gene (reference sequence). The CDR3 is made up of 11 amino acids. Trimming took 2 bases from V and 3 from J, leaving 4 bases between them. This CDR3 is CSARPYTEAFF. The CDR3 coding sequence is TGCAGTGCTAGACCGTACACTGAAGCTTTCTTT.

The sample holds many counts of this clonotype. This sequence joins TRBV27 and TRBJ2-7; D remains unclear. With 2 bases removed from V and 1 base from J, the gap between germline ends came to 12 bases. Germline values: CDR1 MNHEY, CDR2 SMNVEV (reference sequence). The CDR3 contains 15 residues. CDR3 in DNA: TGTGCCAGCAGTTTAAACGGCCCCTCATCCTACGAGCAGTACTTC. This codes for CASSLNGPSSYEQYF.

This clonotype has at least ten counts. The J gene is TRBJ1-2, the V gene TRBV6-1, with D perhaps matching TRBD1 (6 bases). This CDR3 is 17 amino acids long. Germline CDR1 MNHNS, CDR2 SASEGT. With 1 base removed from V and 4 bases from J, the gap between germline ends came to 19 bases. The CDR3, as DNA: TGTGCCAGCAGTGAAGAGTCCGGGACACCCAGCACCTATGGCTACACCTTC. Translating it yields CASSEESGTPSTYGYTF.

The table lists this clonotype with many counts. The CDR3 sequence: CASSSPSERDEITDTQYF. As DNA, the CDR3 is TGTGCCAGCAGCTCACCTTCGGAGCGGGACGAGATCACAGATACGCAGTATTTT. This rearrangement joins TRBV28 to TRBJ2-3; TRBD2 aligns across 7 bases. V shed 6 bases, J shed 2 bases, and the junction held 17 bases outside the gene matches. Germline lookup yields CDR1 MDHEN and CDR2 SYDVKM. This CDR3 has 18 amino acids.

The chain combines TRBV4-3 with TRBJ2-7; possibly TRBD1 for D (5 bases). V dropped 5 bases and J dropped 4 bases, with 21 bases sitting between them. Germline V gene lookup returns CDR1 LGHNA and CDR2 YSLEER. This CDR3 is built from 16 residues. The CDR3 nucleotides read TGCGCCAGCAGCTTTTTTTTGCCTAGGGGTCGGTACGAGCAGTACTTC. This sequence encodes CASSFFLPRGRYEQYF.

The table lists this clonotype with many counts. The rearrangement joins TRBV6-2 or TRBV6-3 to TRBJ2-1; D perhaps matches TRBD2 (7 bases). CDR3 size: 16 residues. V dropped 7 bases and J dropped 4 bases, with 20 bases sitting between them. Germline-derived CDR1 and CDR2 are MNHEY and SVGEGT. CDR3 nucleotides: TGTGCCAGCACCCTCCGAGGCGGGGGCTGGTACAATGAGCAGTTCTTC. It encodes CASTLRGGGWYNEQFF.

There are a few counts of this clonotype. The rearrangement uses TRBV6-2 or TRBV6-3 and TRBJ2-3; 7 nucleotides agree with TRBD1. Trimming removed 2 bases from V and 2 bases from J; junction bases left unmatched: 10. CDR1 and CDR2 (germline): MNHEY, SVGEGT. CDR3 length: 17 amino acids. In nucleotides, the CDR3 is TGTGCCAGCAGTTACCCTAGGGGTACAGGGGTCACAGATACGCAGTATTTT. This sequence encodes CASSYPRGTGVTDTQYF.

This clonotype was detected many times. V gene TRBV12-3 or TRBV12-4 combines with J gene TRBJ2-7; 8 bases align to TRBD2. Germline trimming cut 2 bases from V and 2 bases from J; bases unmatched to any gene: 8. This CDR3 has 16 amino acids. CDR3 sequence: CASSLRSGMATYEQYF. In DNA form, the CDR3 reads TGTGCCAGCAGTTTACGTAGCGGGATGGCAACCTACGAGCAGTACTTC.

This clonotype has a count of ten or more. V usage is TRBV4-3 and J usage is TRBJ2-3, with D perhaps matching TRBD1 (5 bases). Germline V lookup: CDR1 LGHNA, CDR2 YSLEER. V was pared by 0 bases and J by 4 bases, with 14 bases between. The CDR3 has 16 amino acids. Here the CDR3 DNA reads TGCGCCAGCAGCCAAGATATTGGGGAAGGGGCAGATACGCAGTATTTT. This gives the protein CASSQDIGEGADTQYF.

This clonotype came up many times. This chain joins TRBV10-3 and TRBJ2-2; 15 positions agree with TRBD2. The trim removed 5 bases at V and 1 base at J, leaving 2 bases unmatched. The CDR3 spans 17 residues. Germline V gives CDR1 ENHRY, CDR2 SYGVKD. The CDR3 DNA follows: TGTGCCATCAGTCCGGGACTAGCGGGGGGGAACACCGGGGAGCTGTTTTTT. It translates to CAISPGLAGGNTGELFF.